Here is one TCR beta chain with its context. Its antigen is currently unknown. TCRdb reprocessed the 5' RACE reads with MiXCR, giving one entry per CDR3 protein. The table has 500,000 to 650,000 distinct CDR3 sequences, over 4% seen once. This CDR3 has 15 residues. CDR1 and CDR2 (germline): MNHEY, SMNVEV (reference sequence). The V and J ends lost 4 bases and 6 bases, in that order; junction bases with no gene match: 7. This sample stems from a study of CD8 T cells in ankylosing spondylitis. General study findings and limits: For ankylosing spondylitis blood, a TCR beta motif of roughly 8 highly homologous variants appeared characteristic.

The receptor comes from a male donor with ankylosing spondylitis. The V and J genes are TRBV27 and TRBJ1-4; TRBD1 agrees at 8 bases. Specimen: blood, either unsorted or a sorted T cell fraction (not recorded which). Here the CDR3 reads CASSSFGRGHEKLFF. In DNA form, the CDR3 reads TGTGCCAGCAGTTCTTTCGGCAGGGGGCATGAAAAACTGTTTTTT. The full variable domain, rest sourced from reference TRBV27 and TRBJ1-4, is EAQVTQNPRYLITVTGKKLTVTCSQNMNHEYMSWYRQDPGLGLRQIYYSMNVEVTDKGDVPEGYKVSRKEKRNFPLILESPSPNQTSLYFCASSSFGRGHEKLFFGSGTQLSVL.